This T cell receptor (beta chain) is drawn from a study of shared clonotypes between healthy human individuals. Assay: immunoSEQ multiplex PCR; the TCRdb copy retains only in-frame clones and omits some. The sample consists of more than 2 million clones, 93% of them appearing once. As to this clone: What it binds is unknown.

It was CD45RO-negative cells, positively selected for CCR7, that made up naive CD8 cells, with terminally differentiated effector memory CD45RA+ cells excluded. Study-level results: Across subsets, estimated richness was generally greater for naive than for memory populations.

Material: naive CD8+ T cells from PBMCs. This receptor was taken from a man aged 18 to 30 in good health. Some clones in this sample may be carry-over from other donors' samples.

CDR3 sequence reads: CASSLGTASDSVLGANTDTQYF. In DNA form, the CDR3 reads TGTGCCAGCAGCTTAGGGACAGCGTCCGATTCAGTACTAGGGGCCAACACAGATACGCAGTATTTT. The gene calls are TRBV7-3 and TRBJ2-3; 7 nucleotides agree with TRBD1. Unmatched junction bases numbered 25, after V lost 2 bases and J lost 2 bases. The CDR3 extends over 22 amino acids. The germline V gene encodes CDR1 SGHTA and CDR2 FQGTGA.